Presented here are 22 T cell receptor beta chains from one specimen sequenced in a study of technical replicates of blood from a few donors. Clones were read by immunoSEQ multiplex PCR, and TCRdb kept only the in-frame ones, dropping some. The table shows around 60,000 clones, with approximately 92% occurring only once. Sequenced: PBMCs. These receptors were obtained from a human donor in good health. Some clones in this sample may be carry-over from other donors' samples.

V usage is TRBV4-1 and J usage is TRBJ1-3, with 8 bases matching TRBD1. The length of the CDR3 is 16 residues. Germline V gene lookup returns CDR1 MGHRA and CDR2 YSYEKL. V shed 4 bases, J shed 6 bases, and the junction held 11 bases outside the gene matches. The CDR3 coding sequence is TGCGCCAGCAGCCTAATATGGACAGGGTTGGAAAACACCATATATTTT. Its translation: CASSLIWTGLENTIYF.

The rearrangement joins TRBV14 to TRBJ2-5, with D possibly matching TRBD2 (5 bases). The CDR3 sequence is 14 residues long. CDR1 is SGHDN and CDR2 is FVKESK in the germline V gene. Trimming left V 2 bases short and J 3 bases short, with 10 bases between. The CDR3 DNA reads TGTGCCAGCAGCCAACGGGGAAACAAAGAGACCCAGTACTTC. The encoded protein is CASSQRGNKETQYF.

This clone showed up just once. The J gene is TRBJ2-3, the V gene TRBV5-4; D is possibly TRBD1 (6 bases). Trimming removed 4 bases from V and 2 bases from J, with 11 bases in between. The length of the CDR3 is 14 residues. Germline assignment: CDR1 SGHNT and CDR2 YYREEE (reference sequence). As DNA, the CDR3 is TGTGCCAGCAGCCAAACAGGGACCACAGATACGCAGTATTTT. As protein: CASSQTGTTDTQYF.

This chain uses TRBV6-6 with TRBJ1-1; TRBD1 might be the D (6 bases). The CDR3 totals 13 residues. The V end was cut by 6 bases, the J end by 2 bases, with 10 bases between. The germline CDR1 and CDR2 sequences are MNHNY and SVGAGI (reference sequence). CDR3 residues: CASSQGGNTEAFF. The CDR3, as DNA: TGTGCCAGCAGCCAAGGGGGAAACACTGAAGCTTTCTTT.

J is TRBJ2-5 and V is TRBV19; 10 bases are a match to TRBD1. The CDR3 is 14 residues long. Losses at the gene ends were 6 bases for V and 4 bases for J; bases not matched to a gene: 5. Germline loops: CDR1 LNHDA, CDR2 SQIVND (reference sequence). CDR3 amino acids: CASSRQGALETQYF. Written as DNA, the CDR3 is TGTGCCAGTAGCAGACAGGGGGCTTTAGAGACCCAGTACTTC.

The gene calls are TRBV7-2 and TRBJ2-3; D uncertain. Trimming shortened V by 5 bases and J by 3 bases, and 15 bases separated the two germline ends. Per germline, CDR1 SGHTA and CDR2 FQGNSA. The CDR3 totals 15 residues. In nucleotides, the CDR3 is TGTGCCAGCAGCCGATTTACTGCACCAACAGATACGCAGTATTTT. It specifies CASSRFTAPTDTQYF.

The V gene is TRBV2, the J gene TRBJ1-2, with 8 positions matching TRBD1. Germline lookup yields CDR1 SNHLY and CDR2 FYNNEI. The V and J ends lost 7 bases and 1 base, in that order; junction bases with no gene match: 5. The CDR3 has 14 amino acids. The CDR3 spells CASTGQGLNYGYTF. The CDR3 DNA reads TGTGCCAGCACAGGACAGGGCCTTAACTATGGCTACACCTTC.

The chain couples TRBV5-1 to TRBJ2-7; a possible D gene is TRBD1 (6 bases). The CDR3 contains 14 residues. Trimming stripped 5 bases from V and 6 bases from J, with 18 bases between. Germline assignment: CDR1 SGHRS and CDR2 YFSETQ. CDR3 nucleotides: TGCGCCAGCAGGAGGGACACTCAGGGTGGCGAGCAGTACTTC. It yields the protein CASRRDTQGGEQYF. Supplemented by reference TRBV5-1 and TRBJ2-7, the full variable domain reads KAGVTQTPRYLIKTRGQQVTLSCSPISGHRSVSWYQQTPGQGLQFLFEYFSETQRNKGNFPGRFSGRQFSNSRSEMNVSTLELGDSALYLCASRRDTQGGEQYFGPGTRLTVT.

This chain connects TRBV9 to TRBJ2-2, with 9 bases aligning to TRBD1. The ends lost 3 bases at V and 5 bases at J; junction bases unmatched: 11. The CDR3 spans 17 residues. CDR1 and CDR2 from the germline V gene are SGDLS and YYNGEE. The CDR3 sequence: CASSAQSGTGWTGELFF. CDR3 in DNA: TGTGCCAGCAGCGCCCAATCCGGGACAGGGTGGACCGGGGAGCTGTTTTTT.

CDR3 bases: TGTGCCAGCAGCCGAGGGGGGGGGTATGGCGAGGAGCAGTACTTC. It encodes CASSRGGGYGEEQYF. This sequence joins TRBV11-2 and TRBJ2-7, with D possibly TRBD2 on 7 matching bases. V was pared by 5 bases and J by 7 bases, with 21 bases between. The V gene's germline CDR1 is SGHAT and CDR2 FQNNGV. The CDR3 runs 15 residues.

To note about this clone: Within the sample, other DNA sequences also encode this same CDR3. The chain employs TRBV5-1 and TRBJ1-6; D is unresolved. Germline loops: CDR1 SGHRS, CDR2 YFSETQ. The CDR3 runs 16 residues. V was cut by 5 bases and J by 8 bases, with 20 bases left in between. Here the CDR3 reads CASSPGWASRHSPLHF. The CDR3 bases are TGCGCCAGCAGTCCGGGATGGGCGTCCAGGCATTCACCCCTCCACTTT. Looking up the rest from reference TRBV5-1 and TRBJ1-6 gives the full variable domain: KAGVTQTPRYLIKTRGQQVTLSCSPISGHRSVSWYQQTPGQGLQFLFEYFSETQRNKGNFPGRFSGRQFSNSRSEMNVSTLELGDSALYLCASSPGWASRHSPLHFGNGTRLTVT.

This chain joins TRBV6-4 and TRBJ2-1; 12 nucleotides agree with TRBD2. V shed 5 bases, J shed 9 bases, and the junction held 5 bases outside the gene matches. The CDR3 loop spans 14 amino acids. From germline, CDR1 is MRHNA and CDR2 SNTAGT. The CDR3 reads CASSPSGGAGEQFF. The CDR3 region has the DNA TGTGCCAGCAGTCCTAGCGGGGGGGCAGGTGAGCAGTTCTTC.

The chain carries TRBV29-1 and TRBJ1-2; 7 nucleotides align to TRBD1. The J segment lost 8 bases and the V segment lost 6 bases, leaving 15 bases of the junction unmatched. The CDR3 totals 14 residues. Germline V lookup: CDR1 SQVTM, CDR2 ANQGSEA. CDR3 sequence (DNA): TGCAGCGTACATGGGACAGTGATGCGGGACGGCTACACCTTC. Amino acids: CSVHGTVMRDGYTF.

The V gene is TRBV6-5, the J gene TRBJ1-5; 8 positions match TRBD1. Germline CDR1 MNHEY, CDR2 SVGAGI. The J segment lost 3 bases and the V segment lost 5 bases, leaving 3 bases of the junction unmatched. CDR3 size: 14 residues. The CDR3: CASSRTGNNQPQHF. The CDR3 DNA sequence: TGTGCCAGCAGTAGGACAGGGAACAATCAGCCCCAGCATTTT.

Here the CDR3 reads CASSIGQGRATEAFF. CDR3 sequence (DNA): TGTGCCAGTAGTATAGGTCAGGGGAGGGCCACTGAAGCTTTCTTT. The chain employs TRBV19 and TRBJ1-1; TRBD1 is a possible D gene (6 bases). CDR1 LNHDA and CDR2 SQIVND come from the germline V gene (reference sequence). The CDR3 spans 15 residues. V lost 1 base and J 4 bases, leaving 13 bases between the germline ends.

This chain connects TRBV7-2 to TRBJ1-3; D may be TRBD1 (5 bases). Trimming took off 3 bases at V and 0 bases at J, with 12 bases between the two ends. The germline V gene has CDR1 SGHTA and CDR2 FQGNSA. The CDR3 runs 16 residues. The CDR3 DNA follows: TGTGCCAGCAGCTTCGTCGGTGGGGCCTCTGGAAACACCATATATTTT. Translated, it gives CASSFVGGASGNTIYF.

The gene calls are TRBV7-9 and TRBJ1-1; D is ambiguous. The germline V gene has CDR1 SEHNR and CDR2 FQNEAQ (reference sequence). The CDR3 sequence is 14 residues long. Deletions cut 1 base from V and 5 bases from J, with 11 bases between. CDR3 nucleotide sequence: TGTGCCAGCAGCTTAGTAGGTGGAGGGACTGAAGCTTTCTTT. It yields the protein CASSLVGGGTEAFF.

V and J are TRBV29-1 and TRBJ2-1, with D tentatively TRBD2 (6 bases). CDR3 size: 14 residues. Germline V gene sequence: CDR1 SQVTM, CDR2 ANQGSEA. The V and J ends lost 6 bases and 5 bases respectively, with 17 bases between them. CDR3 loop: CSVRGLGGNNEQFF. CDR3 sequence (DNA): TGCAGCGTCCGGGGCTTGGGGGGTAACAATGAGCAGTTCTTC.

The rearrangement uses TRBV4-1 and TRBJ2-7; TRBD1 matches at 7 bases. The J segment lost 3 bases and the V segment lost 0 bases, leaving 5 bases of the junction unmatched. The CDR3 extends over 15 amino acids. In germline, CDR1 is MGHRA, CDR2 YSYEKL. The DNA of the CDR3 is TGCGCCAGCAGCCAAGATGCCGGGACAGACTACGAGCAGTACTTC. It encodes CASSQDAGTDYEQYF.

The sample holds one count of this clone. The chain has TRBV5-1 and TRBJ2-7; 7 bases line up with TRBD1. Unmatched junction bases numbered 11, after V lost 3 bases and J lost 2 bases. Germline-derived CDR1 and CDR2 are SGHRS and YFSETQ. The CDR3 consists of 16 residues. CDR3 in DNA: TGCGCCAGCAGCTACTATTCCGGGACAGTACCCTACGAGCAGTACTTC. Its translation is CASSYYSGTVPYEQYF.

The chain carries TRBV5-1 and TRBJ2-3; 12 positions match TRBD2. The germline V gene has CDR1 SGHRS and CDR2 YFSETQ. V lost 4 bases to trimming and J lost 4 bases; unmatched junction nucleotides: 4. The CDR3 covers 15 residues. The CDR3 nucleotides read TGCGCCAGCAGCCCAGGACTAGCGGGGTCAGATACGCAGTATTTT. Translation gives CASSPGLAGSDTQYF.

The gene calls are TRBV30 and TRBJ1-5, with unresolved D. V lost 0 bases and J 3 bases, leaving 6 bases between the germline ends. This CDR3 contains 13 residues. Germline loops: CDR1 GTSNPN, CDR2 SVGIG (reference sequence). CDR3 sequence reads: CAWSVRSNQPQHF. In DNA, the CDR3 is TGTGCCTGGAGTGTACGGTCCAATCAGCCCCAGCATTTT.